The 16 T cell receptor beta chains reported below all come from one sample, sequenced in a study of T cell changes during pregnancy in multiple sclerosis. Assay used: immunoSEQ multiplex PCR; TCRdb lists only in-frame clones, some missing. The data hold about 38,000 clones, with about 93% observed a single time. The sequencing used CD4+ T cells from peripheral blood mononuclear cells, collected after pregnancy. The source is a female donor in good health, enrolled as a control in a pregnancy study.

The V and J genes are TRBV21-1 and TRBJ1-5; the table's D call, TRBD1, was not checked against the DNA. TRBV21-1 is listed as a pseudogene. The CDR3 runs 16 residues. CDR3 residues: CASSKEWHLSNQPQHF. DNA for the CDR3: TGTGCCAGCAGCAAAGAGTGGCACCTTAGCAATCAGCCCCAGCATTTT.

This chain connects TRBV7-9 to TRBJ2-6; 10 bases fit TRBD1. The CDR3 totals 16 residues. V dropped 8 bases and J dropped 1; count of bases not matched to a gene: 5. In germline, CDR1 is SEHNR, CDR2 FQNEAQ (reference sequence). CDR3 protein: CASGDRGGSGANVLTF. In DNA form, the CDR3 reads TGTGCCAGCGGGGACAGGGGCGGATCTGGGGCCAACGTCCTGACTTTC.

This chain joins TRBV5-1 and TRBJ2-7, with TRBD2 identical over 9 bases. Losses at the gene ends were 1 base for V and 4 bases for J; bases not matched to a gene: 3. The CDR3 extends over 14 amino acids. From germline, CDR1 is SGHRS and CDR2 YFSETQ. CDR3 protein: CASSLPTSGYEQYF. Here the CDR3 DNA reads TGCGCCAGCAGCTTGCCGACTAGCGGTTACGAGCAGTACTTC.

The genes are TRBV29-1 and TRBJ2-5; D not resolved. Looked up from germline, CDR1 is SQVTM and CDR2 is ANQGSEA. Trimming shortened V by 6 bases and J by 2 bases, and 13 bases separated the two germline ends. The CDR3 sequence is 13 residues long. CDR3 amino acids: CSVDIQVQETQYF. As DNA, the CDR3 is TGCAGCGTCGATATCCAGGTACAAGAGACCCAGTACTTC.

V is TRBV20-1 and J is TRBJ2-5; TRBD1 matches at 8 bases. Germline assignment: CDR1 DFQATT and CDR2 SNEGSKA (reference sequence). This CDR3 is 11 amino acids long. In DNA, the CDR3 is TGCAAACCGACAGGGGTCGAGACCCAGTACTTC. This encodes CKPTGVETQYF.

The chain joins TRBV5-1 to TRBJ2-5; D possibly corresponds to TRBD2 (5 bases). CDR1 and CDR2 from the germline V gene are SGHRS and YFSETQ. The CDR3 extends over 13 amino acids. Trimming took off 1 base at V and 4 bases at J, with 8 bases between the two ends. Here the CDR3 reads CASSLSSRETQYF. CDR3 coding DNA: TGCGCCAGCAGCTTGTCTAGCAGAGAGACCCAGTACTTC.

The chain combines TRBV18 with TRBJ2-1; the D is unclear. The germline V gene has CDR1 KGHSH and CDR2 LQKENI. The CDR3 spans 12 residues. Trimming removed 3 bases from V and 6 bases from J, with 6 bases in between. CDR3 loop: CASSPAVNEQFF. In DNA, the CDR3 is TGTGCCAGCTCACCGGCGGTCAATGAGCAGTTCTTC.

The CDR3, as DNA: TGCGCCAGCAGCCCCAGTTTTGCCGGGGAGCTGTTTTTT. This gives the protein CASSPSFAGELFF. This rearrangement joins TRBV10-1 to TRBJ2-2; D not certain. Germline CDR1 and CDR2: WNHNN and SYGVQD (reference sequence). V shed 6 bases and J shed 6 bases, with 11 bases lying between them. The CDR3 runs 13 residues.

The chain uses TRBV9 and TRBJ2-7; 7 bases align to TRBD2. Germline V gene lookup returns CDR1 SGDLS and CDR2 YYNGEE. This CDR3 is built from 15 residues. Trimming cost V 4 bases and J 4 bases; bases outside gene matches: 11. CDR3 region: CASSPSGLPTYEQYF. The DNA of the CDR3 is TGTGCCAGCAGCCCTTCGGGACTACCTACTTACGAGCAGTACTTC.

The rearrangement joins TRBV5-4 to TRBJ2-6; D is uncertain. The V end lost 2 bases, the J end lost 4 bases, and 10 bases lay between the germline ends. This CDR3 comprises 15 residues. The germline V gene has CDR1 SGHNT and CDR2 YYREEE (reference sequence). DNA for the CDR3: TGTGCCAGCAGCTTTGGCGGCCAAGGGGCCAACGTCCTGACTTTC. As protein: CASSFGGQGANVLTF.

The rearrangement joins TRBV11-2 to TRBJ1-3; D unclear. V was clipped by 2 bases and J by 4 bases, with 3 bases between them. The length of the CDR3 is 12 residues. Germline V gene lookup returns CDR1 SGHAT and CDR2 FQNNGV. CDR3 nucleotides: TGTGCCAGCAGCTTACTGGGAAACACCATATATTTT. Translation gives CASSLLGNTIYF. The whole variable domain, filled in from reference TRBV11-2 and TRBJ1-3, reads EAGVAQSPRYKIIEKRQSVAFWCNPISGHATLYWYQQILGQGPKLLIQFQNNGVVDDSQLPKDRFSAERLKGVDSTLKIQPAKLEDSAVYLCASSLLGNTIYFGEGSWLTVV.

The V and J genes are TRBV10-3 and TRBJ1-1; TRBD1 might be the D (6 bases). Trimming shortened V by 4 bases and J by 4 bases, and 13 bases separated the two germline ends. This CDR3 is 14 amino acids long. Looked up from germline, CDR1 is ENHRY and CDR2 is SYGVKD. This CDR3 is CAISGGGRITEAFF. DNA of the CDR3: TGTGCCATCAGTGGGGGGGGGCGTATCACTGAAGCTTTCTTT.

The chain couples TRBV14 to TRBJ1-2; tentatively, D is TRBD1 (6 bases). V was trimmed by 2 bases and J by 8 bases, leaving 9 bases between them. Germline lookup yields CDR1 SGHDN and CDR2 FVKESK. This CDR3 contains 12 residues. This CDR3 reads CASSQNRVGYTF. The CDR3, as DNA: TGTGCCAGCAGCCAAAACAGGGTCGGCTACACCTTC.

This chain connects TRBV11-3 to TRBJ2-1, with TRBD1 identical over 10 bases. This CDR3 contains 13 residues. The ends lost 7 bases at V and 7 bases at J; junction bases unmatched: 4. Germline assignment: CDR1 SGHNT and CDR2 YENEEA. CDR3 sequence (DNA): TGTGCCAGCACCGACAGGGGGCGGAATGAGCAGTTCTTC. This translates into CASTDRGRNEQFF.

The DNA for the CDR3 is TGTGCCAGCTCACCGGGGACAGATTACAATGAGCAGTTCTTC. Protein: CASSPGTDYNEQFF. The J gene is TRBJ2-1, the V gene TRBV18; TRBD1 agrees at 7 bases. CDR1 and CDR2 (germline): KGHSH, LQKENI. V lost 3 bases to trimming and J lost 4 bases; unmatched junction nucleotides: 3. The length of the CDR3 is 14 residues.

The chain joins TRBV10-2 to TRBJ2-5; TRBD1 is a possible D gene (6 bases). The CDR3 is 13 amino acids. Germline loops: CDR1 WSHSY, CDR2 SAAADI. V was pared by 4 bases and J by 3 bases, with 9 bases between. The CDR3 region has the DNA TGCGCCAGCAGTGGACAGGCCAAAGAGACCCAGTACTTC. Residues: CASSGQAKETQYF.